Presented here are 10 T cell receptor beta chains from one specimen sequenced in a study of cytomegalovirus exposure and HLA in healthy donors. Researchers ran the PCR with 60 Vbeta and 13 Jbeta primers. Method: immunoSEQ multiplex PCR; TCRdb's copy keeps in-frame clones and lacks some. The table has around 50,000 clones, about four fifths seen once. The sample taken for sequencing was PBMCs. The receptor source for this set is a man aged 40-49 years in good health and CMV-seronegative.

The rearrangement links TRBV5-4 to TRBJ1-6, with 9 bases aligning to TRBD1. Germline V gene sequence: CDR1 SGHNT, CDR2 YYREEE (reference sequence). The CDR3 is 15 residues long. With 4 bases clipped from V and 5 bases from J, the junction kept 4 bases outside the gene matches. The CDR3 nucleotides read TGTGCCAGCAGCGGGACAGGGACAAATAATTCACCCCTCCACTTT. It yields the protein CASSGTGTNNSPLHF.

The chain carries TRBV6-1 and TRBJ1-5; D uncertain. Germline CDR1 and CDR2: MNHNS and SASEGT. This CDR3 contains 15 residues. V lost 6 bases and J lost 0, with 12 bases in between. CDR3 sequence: CASRSSGNSNQPQHF. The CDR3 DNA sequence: TGTGCCAGCAGGAGCTCGGGAAATAGCAATCAGCCCCAGCATTTT.

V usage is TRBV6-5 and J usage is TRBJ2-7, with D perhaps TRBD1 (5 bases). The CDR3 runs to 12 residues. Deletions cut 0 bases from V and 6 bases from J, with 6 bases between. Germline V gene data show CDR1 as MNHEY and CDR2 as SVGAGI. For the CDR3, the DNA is TGTGCCAGCAGTTACTCGGGGCTCGAGCAGTACTTC. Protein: CASSYSGLEQYF.

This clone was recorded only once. The CDR3: CSVPVGTTTFNEQFF. The CDR3 DNA is TGCAGCGTCCCGGTGGGGACTACAACCTTCAATGAGCAGTTCTTC. The V and J genes are TRBV29-1 and TRBJ2-1, with 7 bases aligning to TRBD2. The germline V gene has CDR1 SQVTM and CDR2 ANQGSEA. The CDR3 is made up of 15 amino acids. V gave up 6 bases and J gave up 6 bases; unmatched junction bases: 14.

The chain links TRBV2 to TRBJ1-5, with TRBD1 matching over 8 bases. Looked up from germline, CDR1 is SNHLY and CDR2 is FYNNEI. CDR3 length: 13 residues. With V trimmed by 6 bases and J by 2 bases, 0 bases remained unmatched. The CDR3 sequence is CASRTGGNQPQHF. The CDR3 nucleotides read TGTGCCAGCAGGACAGGGGGCAATCAGCCCCAGCATTTT.

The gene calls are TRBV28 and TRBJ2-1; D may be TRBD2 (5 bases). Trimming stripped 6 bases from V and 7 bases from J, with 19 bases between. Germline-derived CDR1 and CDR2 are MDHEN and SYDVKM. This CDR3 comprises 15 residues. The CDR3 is CASRMEDTRANEQFF. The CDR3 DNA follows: TGTGCCAGCAGGATGGAGGATACAAGGGCGAATGAGCAGTTCTTC.

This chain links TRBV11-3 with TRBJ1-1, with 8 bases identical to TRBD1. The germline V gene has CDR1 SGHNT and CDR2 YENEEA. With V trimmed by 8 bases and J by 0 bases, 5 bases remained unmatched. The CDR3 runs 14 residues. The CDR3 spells CASRQGLMNTEAFF. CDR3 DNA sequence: TGTGCCAGCCGACAGGGGCTAATGAACACTGAAGCTTTCTTT.

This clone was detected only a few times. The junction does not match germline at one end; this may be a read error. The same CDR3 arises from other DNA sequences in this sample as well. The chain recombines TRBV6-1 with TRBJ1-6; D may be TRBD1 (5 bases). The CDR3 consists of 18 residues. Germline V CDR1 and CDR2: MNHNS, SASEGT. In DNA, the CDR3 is TGTGCCAGCAGTGAAGATGACAGTAAGAGCTCCTATAATTCCCCCCTCCACTTT. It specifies CASSEDDSKSSYNSPLHF.

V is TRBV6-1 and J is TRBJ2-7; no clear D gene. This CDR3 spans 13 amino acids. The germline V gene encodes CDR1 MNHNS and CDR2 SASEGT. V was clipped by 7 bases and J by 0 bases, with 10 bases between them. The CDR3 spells CASMWSSSYEQYF. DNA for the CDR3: TGTGCCAGCATGTGGTCCAGCTCCTACGAGCAGTACTTC.

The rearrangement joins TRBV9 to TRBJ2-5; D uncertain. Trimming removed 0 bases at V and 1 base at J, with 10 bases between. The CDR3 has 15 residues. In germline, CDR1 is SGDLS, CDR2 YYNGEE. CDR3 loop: CASSVVGNSQETQYF. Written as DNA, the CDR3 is TGTGCCAGCAGCGTAGTCGGCAACAGCCAAGAGACCCAGTACTTC.